Following are 2 T cell receptor beta chains from one sample sequenced in a study of CD8 T cells in Susac syndrome. The RNA, about 0.45 to 1 ug, was put through reverse transcription using random hexamers. TCRdb reprocessed the immunoSEQ multiplex PCR reads with MiXCR, giving one entry per CDR3 protein. The sample has 95,000 to 150,000 distinct CDR3 sequences, 90% to 95% seen once. Material for sequencing was CD8+ T cells from PBMCs. These receptors were obtained from a human donor with Susac syndrome.

The rearrangement uses TRBV12-3 or TRBV12-4 and TRBJ2-5; the D gene is possibly TRBD1 (6 bases). CDR3 length: 15 amino acids. The V end was cut by 6 bases, the J end by 1 base, with 15 bases between. The DNA of the CDR3 is TGTGCCAGCAGCCCCGGACAGACCTTCCAAGAGACCCAGTACTTC. Protein: CASSPGQTFQETQYF.

The rearrangement links TRBV10-3 to TRBJ2-3; 9 bases fit TRBD2. With V trimmed by 6 bases and J by 6 bases, 7 bases remained unmatched. The CDR3 spans 14 residues. Germline loops: CDR1 ENHRY, CDR2 SYGVKD. For the CDR3, the DNA is TGTGCCATCAGATCTGCTAGCGGGGAGGATACGCAGTATTTT. This sequence encodes CAIRSASGEDTQYF.